A selection of T cell receptor beta chains follows, all from one sample in a study of HIV-infected patients and healthy controls. TCRdb independently ran MiXCR on the 5' RACE reads; one entry per CDR3 protein. This sample has several thousand distinct CDR3 sequences, with roughly 8.1% found just once. Sequencing used blood, obtained during antiretroviral therapy. These receptors originate from an adult with HIV infection. Both conserved end residues are part of each CDR3. Each record gives: V gene, J gene, D gene, clone size, CDR3 DNA, CDR3 protein. A D gene is named only where the DNA matches it firmly. The size of a clone is reported for some rows only, either as once, few or many, or as a class for expanded clones.

TRBV12-3/TRBV12-4	TRBJ1-4	TRBD1	medium-sized	TGTGCCAGCAGTTTAAGGACAGGGGGGGAAAAACTGTTTTTT	CASSLRTGGEKLFF
TRBV7-9	TRBJ2-3	-	-	TGTGCCAGCGAAGGAGTTTCCTCCGATACGCAGTATTTT	CASEGVSSDTQYF
TRBV14	TRBJ2-1	TRBD1	many	TGTGCCAGCAGCCAAGAAGGGACAGGGTGGAGGAATGAGCAGTTCTTC	CASSQEGTGWRNEQFF
TRBV7-9	TRBJ2-1	-	medium-sized	TGTGCCAGCAGCCCCTCCGGGAGCTCCTACAATGAGCAGTTCTTC	CASSPSGSSYNEQFF
TRBV6-4	TRBJ1-5	-	many	TGTGCCAGCCCCGACCGGGTACAGAGCAATCAGCCCCAGCATTTT	CASPDRVQSNQPQHF
TRBV6-5	TRBJ2-7	-	-	TGTGCCAGCAGTCCAGGGGGGGGCGGCGAGCAGTACTTC	CASSPGGGGEQYF
TRBV30	TRBJ1-1	-	many	TGTGCCTGGTCCCGGGCGTGGGGCCCTTACACTGAAGCTTTCTTT	CAWSRAWGPYTEAFF
TRBV6-6	TRBJ2-6	-	-	TGTGCCAGCAGTTACCCACAGGGAGGAGCCAACGTCCTGACTTTC	CASSYPQGGANVLTF
TRBV20-1	TRBJ1-2	TRBD1	many	TGCAGTGCTAGACCCCCCTGGGAGGGGGCGGCTACTAACTATGGCTACACCTTC	CSARPPWEGAATNYGYTF
TRBV7-9	TRBJ2-7	TRBD2	few	TGTGCCAGCAGCCTCCGGGAGGCCTACGAGCAGTACTTC	CASSLREAYEQYF
TRBV5-4	TRBJ2-7	TRBD2	-	TGTGCCAGCAGCCCTAGCGGAACCTACGAGCAGTACTTC	CASSPSGTYEQYF
TRBV12-3/TRBV12-4	TRBJ2-6	-	medium-sized	TGTGCCAGCAGGTTAACTGGGGCCAACGTCCTGACTTTC	CASRLTGANVLTF
TRBV4-1	TRBJ2-4	-	medium-sized	TGCGCCAGCAGTATTGGGGGGGCAAACATTCAGTACTTC	CASSIGGANIQYF
TRBV24-1	TRBJ1-2	-	few	TGTGCCACCAGAGAAGGGTCGGGATATGGCTACACCTTC	CATREGSGYGYTF
TRBV10-3	TRBJ2-7	-	many	TGTGCCATCTCACAGGGTAACGAGCAGTACTTC	CAISQGNEQYF
TRBV11-2	TRBJ2-3	-	many	TGTGCCAGCAGCTTAGTTTCCGGGGTAGTTGGTGCAGATACGCAGTATTTT	CASSLVSGVVGADTQYF
TRBV29-1	TRBJ2-1	-	few	TGCAGCGTTGAATCAGGGACCGTAAACAATGAGCAGTTCTTC	CSVESGTVNNEQFF
TRBV24-1	TRBJ2-3	-	-	TGTGCCACCAGTGTGGGGGACACATTCACAGATACGCAGTATTTT	CATSVGDTFTDTQYF
TRBV12-3/TRBV12-4	TRBJ1-5	-	medium-sized	TGTGCCAGCAGTCCCGGGAGCCACAATCAGCCCCAGCATTTT	CASSPGSHNQPQHF
TRBV2	TRBJ2-5	-	many	TGTGCCTCGGAGTACCAAGAGACCCAGTACTTC	CASEYQETQYF
TRBV29-1	TRBJ2-5	-	many	TGCAGCGTTGAGGGGACCCCGGGACAGCGGGTAGAGACCCAGTACTTC	CSVEGTPGQRVETQYF
TRBV5-5	TRBJ1-5	-	once	TGTGCCAGCAGCTTATATGAAGGTCAGCCCCAGCATTTT	CASSLYEGQPQHF
TRBV7-7	TRBJ2-5	TRBD2	medium-sized	TGTGCCAGCACCAAGGGATTGCCGGGAGGGCCGATAGGAGAGACCCAGTACTTC	CASTKGLPGGPIGETQYF
TRBV2	TRBJ2-3	-	many	TGTGCCAGCAGTGAACTCTACGGTAGCCAAGATACGCAGTATTTT	CASSELYGSQDTQYF